This T cell receptor beta chain is drawn from a study of T cells in Graves' hyperthyroidism and ophthalmopathy. Extraction of PBMCs used more than 8.5 ml of fresh peripheral blood. Amplification yielded TCR beta CDR3 regions, with RNA transcripts as the source. Primed by the HTBI set, a first-round RT-PCR was run on the TCR CDR3. One entry per CDR3 protein results from TCRdb running MiXCR on the multiplex PCR reads. The sample lists 30,000 to 40,000 distinct CDR3 sequences; less than 50% were seen once. The sequence was obtained from a woman in her fifties or sixties with Graves' hyperthyroidism that later progressed to Graves' ophthalmopathy. The sample consisted of blood.

CDR3 nucleotide sequence: TGTGCTAGTGGTTTATCAGGGGGCGTAAACACTGAAGCTTTCTTT. Its translation: CASGLSGGVNTEAFF. The chain joins TRBV12-5 to TRBJ1-1; 8 nucleotides line up with TRBD1. CDR1 is LGHNT and CDR2 is FRNRAP in the germline V gene. The CDR3 has 15 amino acids. V was pared by 3 bases and J by 2 bases, with 5 bases of the junction left unmatched.